The present TCR beta chain was sequenced within a study of T-cell memory formation after mild COVID-19. General study findings and limits: CD4+ contracting clones were mainly CM and EM; CD8+ ones, EMRA.

Via MiXCR, TCRdb re-called the 5' RACE reads, giving one row per CDR3 protein. This table has 300,000 to 350,000 distinct CDR3 sequences, over 11% appearing once. Concerning this clonotype itself: The antigen remains unidentified.

Germline values: CDR1 SGHVS, CDR2 FNYEAQ. CDR3 length: 14 amino acids. The germline V and J ends were trimmed by 2 bases and 6 bases, with 10 bases remaining between them. This clonotype originated in a man between 18 and 29 years old who had mild COVID-19 (a few samples of this study predate the infection). Cell type and time point are not known. Sequencing was performed on PBMCs or a T cell subset sorted from them (not recorded which). The chain employs TRBV7-6 and TRBJ2-2; D not resolved. CDR3: CASSLSKASGELFF. The DNA for the CDR3 is TGTGCCAGCAGCTTATCCAAAGCCTCCGGGGAGCTGTTTTTT.